The 31 T cell receptor beta chains in this list originate from one sample, sequenced in a study of OX40 agonist ivuxolimab in advanced cancers. TCRdb keeps only in-frame clones here, not all; method: immunoSEQ multiplex PCR. The data show about 31,000 clones, with roughly 90% seen just once and about 26% held by the top ten. Here the sequenced sample was CD4+ or CD8+ T cells sorted from blood, taken in a trial of the OX40 agonist ivuxolimab. The receptors come from an adult with an advanced solid tumor such as melanoma, head and neck, liver or kidney cancer.

The CDR3 nucleotides are TGTGCCAGCAGCGGGACAGGGGCCTCTGGAAACACCATATATTTT. Translating it yields CASSGTGASGNTIYF. The V call is TRBV6-5, the J call TRBJ1-3; 10 nucleotides match TRBD1. The V gene end was trimmed by 6 bases and the J gene end by 0 bases; junction bases not matched to a gene: 2. From germline, CDR1 is MNHEY and CDR2 SVGAGI. The CDR3 has 15 amino acids.

The CDR3 protein is CASSQVLRELAYEQYF. The CDR3 region has the DNA TGCGCCAGCAGCCAGGTTCTTCGGGAGTTGGCCTACGAGCAGTACTTC. The chain links TRBV4-3 to TRBJ2-7; D perhaps matches TRBD2 (6 bases). This CDR3 comprises 16 residues. With 3 bases removed from V and 2 bases from J, the gap between germline ends came to 17 bases. Germline V CDR1 and CDR2: LGHNA, YSLEER.

This clone was recorded only once. The CDR3 is CASSLEGQDYEQYF. As DNA, the CDR3 is TGTGCCAGCAGCTTAGAGGGACAGGACTACGAGCAGTACTTC. The rearrangement uses TRBV13 and TRBJ2-7, with TRBD1 matching over 8 bases. The CDR3 covers 14 residues. Per the germline V gene, CDR1 is PRHDT and CDR2 is FYEKMQ (reference sequence). Trimming took 1 base from V and 3 from J; bases not matched to a gene: 2.

The chain carries TRBV29-1 and TRBJ2-4, with TRBD2 as a possible D gene (7 bases). The CDR3 is 12 amino acids. V was cut by 6 bases and J by 8 bases, with 14 bases left in between. Germline V lookup: CDR1 SQVTM, CDR2 ANQGSEA. CDR3: CSVGAGEDIQYF. The CDR3 DNA follows: TGCAGCGTGGGGGCGGGGGAGGACATTCAGTACTTC.

J is TRBJ2-1 and V is TRBV13; tentatively, D is TRBD1 or TRBD2 (5 bases each). This CDR3 is 15 amino acids long. From germline, CDR1 is PRHDT and CDR2 FYEKMQ (reference sequence). The V end lost 2 bases, the J end lost 4 bases, and 12 bases lay between the germline ends. CDR3 nucleotide sequence: TGTGCCAGCAGCTTAAGGGACCACGATTACAATGAGCAGTTCTTC. Encoded protein: CASSLRDHDYNEQFF.

This sequence joins TRBV13 and TRBJ2-2; the D is unclear. The V gene lost 5 bases and the J gene lost 5 bases, with 6 bases spanning the gap. The CDR3 runs 12 residues. In germline, CDR1 is PRHDT, CDR2 FYEKMQ (reference sequence). The CDR3 nucleotides read TGTGCCAGCAGCAACCAAACCGGGGAGCTGTTTTTT. It is translated as CASSNQTGELFF. Full variable domain (outside the CDR3, taken from reference TRBV13 and TRBJ2-2): AAGVIQSPRHLIKEKRETATLKCYPIPRHDTVYWYQQGPGQDPQFLISFYEKMQSDKGSIPDRFSAQQFSDYHSELNMSSLELGDSALYFCASSNQTGELFFGEGSRLTVL.

The V gene is TRBV11-2, the J gene TRBJ2-5; D remains unclear. V gave up 1 base and J gave up 4 bases, with 1 base separating them. CDR1 is SGHAT, CDR2 FQNNGV, per germline. The CDR3 length is 11 residues. CDR3 DNA: TGTGCCAGCAGCTTAGGAGAGACCCAGTACTTC. It specifies CASSLGETQYF.

The CDR3 nucleotides read TGCGCCAGCAGCGTAGGGTGCTTCTATGGCTACACCTTC. Its translation: CASSVGCFYGYTF. The V call is TRBV10-1, the J call TRBJ1-2; D remains ambiguous. The CDR3 contains 13 residues. The germline CDR1 and CDR2 sequences are WNHNN and SYGVQD (reference sequence). Trimming left V 6 bases short and J 4 bases short, with 12 bases between.

This clone is labeled medium-sized. The chain recombines TRBV9 with TRBJ1-1, with a weak D call TRBD1 (5 bases). The germline V and J ends were trimmed by 4 bases and 4 bases, with 17 bases remaining between them. The CDR3 loop spans 15 amino acids. The germline V gene has CDR1 SGDLS and CDR2 YYNGEE. The CDR3 DNA follows: TGTGCCAGCAGCCTTGGCCCCAATAGGGGCACTGAAGCTTTCTTT. Residues: CASSLGPNRGTEAFF.

J is TRBJ1-2 and V is TRBV10-3; unclear D gene. The CDR3 is made up of 12 amino acids. Germline lookup yields CDR1 ENHRY and CDR2 SYGVKD. The germline V and J ends were trimmed by 3 bases and 10 bases, with 12 bases remaining between them. The CDR3 here is CAISDAAYDYTF. The CDR3 nucleotides read TGTGCCATCAGTGATGCAGCTTACGACTACACCTTC.

Judged by abundance, this clone is medium-sized. The chain carries TRBV27 and TRBJ1-3, with D possibly TRBD1 on 6 matching bases. V lost 2 bases, J lost 0 bases, and 14 bases lay in between. Per germline, CDR1 MNHEY and CDR2 SMNVEV (reference sequence). CDR3 length: 17 amino acids. CDR3 coding DNA: TGTGCCAGCAGTTTAATTGACCCACAGGGCTCTGGAAACACCATATATTTT. Protein sequence: CASSLIDPQGSGNTIYF.

The gene calls are TRBV7-8 and TRBJ2-5, with TRBD2 matching over 10 bases. CDR3 length: 20 residues. V was clipped by 2 bases and J by 5 bases; unmatched bases: 20. The germline V gene has CDR1 SGHVS and CDR2 FQNEAQ. In DNA form, the CDR3 reads TGTGCCAGCAGCTTACCTATTCATGGGCTAGCGGGAGAGCGTGGGGAGACCCAGTACTTC. Its translation: CASSLPIHGLAGERGETQYF.

CDR3 in amino acids: CASSLGGGGWDTGELFF. Written as DNA, the CDR3 is TGTGCCAGCAGCTTAGGCGGAGGGGGCTGGGACACCGGGGAGCTGTTTTTT. The chain carries TRBV13 and TRBJ2-2, with TRBD1 as a possible D gene (7 bases). This CDR3 spans 17 amino acids. V dropped 0 bases and J dropped 3 bases, with 14 bases sitting between them. CDR1 PRHDT and CDR2 FYEKMQ come from the germline V gene (reference sequence).

The rearrangement links TRBV5-6 to TRBJ2-7; D remains unclear. Germline CDR1 SGHDT, CDR2 YYEEEE. Trimming took 0 bases from V and 3 from J, leaving 10 bases between them. The CDR3 has 14 amino acids. CDR3 DNA sequence: TGTGCCAGCAGCTTGGGGGGAATCGTCTACGAGCAGTACTTC. Its protein product is CASSLGGIVYEQYF.

This sequence joins TRBV6-6 and TRBJ1-1; TRBD1 agrees at 9 bases. Unmatched junction bases numbered 10, after V lost 6 bases and J lost 8 bases. Germline lookup yields CDR1 MNHNY and CDR2 SVGAGI (reference sequence). The CDR3 contains 14 residues. Here the CDR3 DNA reads TGTGCCAGCAGCCCGGACAGGGGTGGGTCAGAAGCTTTCTTT. Protein product: CASSPDRGGSEAFF.

V usage is TRBV18 and J usage is TRBJ2-1; 9 positions match TRBD2. This CDR3 contains 17 residues. Germline loops: CDR1 KGHSH, CDR2 LQKENI. The V segment lost 0 bases and the J segment 8 bases; nucleotides outside the gene matches: 11. The CDR3 reads CASSPPPPAGGWDEQFF. CDR3 sequence (DNA): TGTGCCAGCTCACCACCTCCCCCCGCGGGAGGGTGGGATGAGCAGTTCTTC.

V and J are TRBV20-1 and TRBJ1-2; no clear D gene. Per the germline V gene, CDR1 is DFQATT and CDR2 is SNEGSKA (reference sequence). There are 10 residues in the CDR3. CDR3 residues: CAARRIGYTF. The CDR3 DNA follows: TGCGCTGCACGGAGGATCGGCTACACCTTC.

The genes are TRBV19 and TRBJ2-7, with a tentative D call TRBD2 (6 bases). The V gene's germline CDR1 is LNHDA and CDR2 SQIVND (reference sequence). The V end was cut by 3 bases, the J end by 0 bases, with 6 bases between. The CDR3 extends over 13 amino acids. The CDR3 protein is CASSMTSSYEQYF. The CDR3, as DNA: TGTGCCAGTAGTATGACTAGCTCCTACGAGCAGTACTTC.

The rearrangement links TRBV6-6 to TRBJ1-6; no definite D call. Trimming pared 3 bases from V and 2 bases from J, leaving 11 bases between. The germline gives CDR1 MNHNY, CDR2 SVGAGI (reference sequence). The CDR3 has 16 residues. This CDR3 is CASSYWQDAYNSPLHF. The CDR3 DNA reads TGTGCCAGCAGTTATTGGCAGGACGCCTATAATTCACCCCTCCACTTT.

V usage is TRBV7-9 and J usage is TRBJ2-3, with 10 positions matching TRBD2. Germline CDR1 is SEHNR and CDR2 is FQNEAQ (reference sequence). The ends lost 4 bases at V and 5 bases at J; junction bases unmatched: 9. This CDR3 contains 16 residues. CDR3 sequence: CASSSPSGGGKDTQYF. The CDR3 DNA reads TGTGCCAGCAGCTCTCCTAGCGGGGGCGGGAAAGATACGCAGTATTTT. The whole variable domain, remainder taken from reference TRBV7-9 and TRBJ2-3, is DTGVSQNPRHKITKRGQNVTFRCDPISEHNRLYWYRQTLGQGPEFLTYFQNEAQLEKSRLLSDRFSAERPKGSFSTLEIQRTEQGDSAMYLCASSSPSGGGKDTQYFGPGTRLTVL.

The chain has TRBV7-9 and TRBJ1-2, with 8 nucleotides matching TRBD1. The V segment lost 4 bases and the J segment 6 bases; nucleotides outside the gene matches: 7. CDR1 is SEHNR and CDR2 is FQNEAQ in the germline V gene (reference sequence). The CDR3 sequence is 14 residues long. The CDR3 region has the DNA TGTGCCAGCAGCTCCGGACAGGGCGGAAATGGCTACACCTTC. Residues: CASSSGQGGNGYTF.

V usage is TRBV7-6 and J usage is TRBJ2-5; possible D gene TRBD2, 6 bases. Trimming removed 5 bases at V and 5 bases at J, with 12 bases between. The CDR3 is made up of 13 amino acids. Germline V lookup: CDR1 SGHVS, CDR2 FNYEAQ. The CDR3 nucleotides are TGTGCCAGCAGCCCGACTAGTGGCGAGACCCAGTACTTC. It is translated as CASSPTSGETQYF.

The chain combines TRBV6-1 with TRBJ2-3, with 9 bases fitting TRBD2. V was clipped by 4 bases and J by 4 bases; unmatched bases: 9. The length of the CDR3 is 16 residues. Germline CDR1 and CDR2: MNHNS and SASEGT. CDR3: CASSGALGLAADTQYF. DNA for the CDR3: TGTGCCAGCAGTGGGGCCCTGGGACTAGCCGCAGATACGCAGTATTTT.

This clone was seen a handful of times. The chain links TRBV5-1 to TRBJ1-2; D may be TRBD1 (6 bases). CDR3 length: 14 amino acids. With 0 bases removed from V and 4 bases from J, the gap between germline ends came to 10 bases. CDR1 SGHRS and CDR2 YFSETQ come from the germline V gene. The CDR3 sequence is CASSLGTVGYGYTF. Written as DNA, the CDR3 is TGCGCCAGCAGCTTGGGGACAGTAGGCTATGGCTACACCTTC.

The CDR3 DNA follows: TGCGCCAGCAGCTTAACTAGCGGGGCGCACTACAATGAGCAGTTCTTC. It is translated as CASSLTSGAHYNEQFF. The V call is TRBV5-1, the J call TRBJ2-1; 10 nucleotides align to TRBD2. This CDR3 is built from 16 residues. From germline, CDR1 is SGHRS and CDR2 YFSETQ. With V trimmed by 2 bases and J by 3 bases, 5 bases remained unmatched.

Remarks on this clone: A read error may produce the germline difference seen at one junction end. The J gene is TRBJ2-7, the V gene TRBV5-4, with TRBD2 matching 9 bases. Germline CDR1 is SGHNT and CDR2 is YYREEE (reference sequence). CDR3 length: 14 residues. CDR3 sequence reads: CANSARLADYEQYF. CDR3 DNA: TGTGCCAACAGCGCGCGACTAGCGGACTACGAGCAGTACTTC.

The rearrangement links TRBV7-8 to TRBJ2-5; D is unresolved. Germline loops: CDR1 SGHVS, CDR2 FQNEAQ. This CDR3 spans 14 amino acids. Trimming cost V 5 bases and J 4 bases, with 14 bases left between them. CDR3 loop: CASSPRKGTETQYF. For the CDR3, the DNA is TGTGCCAGCAGCCCGCGAAAGGGTACAGAGACCCAGTACTTC.

The V call is TRBV9, the J call TRBJ1-2; D is uncertain. V lost 3 bases to trimming and J lost 4 bases, with 10 bases between them. The CDR3 sequence is 13 residues long. Germline V lookup: CDR1 SGDLS, CDR2 YYNGEE. DNA for the CDR3: TGTGCCAGCAGCGGAAGCCGGAGCTATGGCTACACCTTC. It codes for CASSGSRSYGYTF. The full variable domain, completed using reference TRBV9 and TRBJ1-2, is DSGVTQTPKHLITATGQRVTLRCSPRSGDLSVYWYQQSLDQGLQFLIQYYNGEERAKGNILERFSAQQFPDLHSELNLSSLELGDSALYFCASSGSRSYGYTFGSGTRLTVV.

The chain joins TRBV4-1 to TRBJ1-5; 9 bases fit TRBD1. This CDR3 has 16 residues. J lost 4 bases, V lost 4 bases, and 8 bases had no gene match. The V gene's germline CDR1 is MGHRA and CDR2 YSYEKL. The CDR3 DNA reads as TGCGCCAGCAGCCGAGAACAGGGGGCACTGAATCAGCCCCAGCATTTT. Protein product: CASSREQGALNQPQHF.

The rearrangement joins TRBV19 to TRBJ2-1; D perhaps matches TRBD2 (5 bases). CDR1 is LNHDA and CDR2 is SQIVND in the germline V gene (reference sequence). The V gene lost 5 bases and the J gene lost 0 bases, with 5 bases spanning the gap. The CDR3 has 13 residues. CDR3 residues: CASSDYSYNEQFF. The CDR3 DNA follows: TGTGCCAGTAGTGACTACTCCTACAATGAGCAGTTCTTC.

The chain joins TRBV7-9 to TRBJ2-7; D is possibly TRBD1 (5 bases). The V end lost 3 bases, the J end lost 5 bases, and 8 bases lay between the germline ends. The germline gives CDR1 SEHNR, CDR2 FQNEAQ (reference sequence). The CDR3 has 12 amino acids. The CDR3 spells CASSFQGDEQYF. CDR3 nucleotides: TGTGCCAGCAGCTTCCAGGGCGACGAGCAGTACTTC.